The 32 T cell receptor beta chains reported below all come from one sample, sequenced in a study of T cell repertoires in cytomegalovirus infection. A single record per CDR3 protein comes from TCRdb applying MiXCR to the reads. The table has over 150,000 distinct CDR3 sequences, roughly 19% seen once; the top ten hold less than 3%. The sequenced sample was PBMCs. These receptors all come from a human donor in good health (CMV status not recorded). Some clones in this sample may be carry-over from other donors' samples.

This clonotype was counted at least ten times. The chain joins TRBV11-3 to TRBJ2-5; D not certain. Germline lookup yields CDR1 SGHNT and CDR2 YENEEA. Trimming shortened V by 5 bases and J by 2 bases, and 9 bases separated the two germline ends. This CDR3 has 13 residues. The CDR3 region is CASSDEEQETQYF. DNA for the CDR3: TGTGCCAGCAGCGACGAGGAACAAGAGACCCAGTACTTC. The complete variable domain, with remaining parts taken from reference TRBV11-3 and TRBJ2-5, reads EAGVVQSPRYKIIEKKQPVAFWCNPISGHNTLYWYLQNLGQGPELLIRYENEEAVDDSQLPKDRFSAERLKGVDSTLKIQPAELGDSAVYLCASSDEEQETQYFGPGTRLLVL.

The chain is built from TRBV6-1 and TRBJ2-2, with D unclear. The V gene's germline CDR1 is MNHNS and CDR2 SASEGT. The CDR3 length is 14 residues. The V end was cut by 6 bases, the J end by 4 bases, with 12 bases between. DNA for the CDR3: TGTGCCAGCAGGCCATCTTGGAGCACCGGGGAGCTGTTTTTT. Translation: CASRPSWSTGELFF.

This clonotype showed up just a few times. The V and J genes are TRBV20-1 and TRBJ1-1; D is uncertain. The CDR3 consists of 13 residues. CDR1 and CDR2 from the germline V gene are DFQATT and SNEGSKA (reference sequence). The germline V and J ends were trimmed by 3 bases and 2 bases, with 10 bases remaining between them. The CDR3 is CSARVTPNTEAFF. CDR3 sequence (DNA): TGCAGTGCTAGGGTAACACCAAACACTGAAGCTTTCTTT.

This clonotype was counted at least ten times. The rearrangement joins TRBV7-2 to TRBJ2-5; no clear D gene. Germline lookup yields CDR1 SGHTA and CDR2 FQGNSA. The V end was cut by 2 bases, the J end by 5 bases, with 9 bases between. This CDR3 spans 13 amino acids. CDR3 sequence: CASSLTGPETQYF. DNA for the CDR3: TGTGCCAGCAGCTTAACCGGACCGGAGACCCAGTACTTC.

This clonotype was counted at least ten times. The CDR3 DNA reads as TGTGCCAGTACCAGTCGGTACTACAATGAGCAGTTCTTC. Its protein is CASTSRYYNEQFF. The chain combines TRBV19 with TRBJ2-1; no clear D. V lost 7 bases, J lost 3 bases, and 10 bases lay in between. CDR1 is LNHDA and CDR2 is SQIVND in the germline V gene (reference sequence). This CDR3 has 13 residues.

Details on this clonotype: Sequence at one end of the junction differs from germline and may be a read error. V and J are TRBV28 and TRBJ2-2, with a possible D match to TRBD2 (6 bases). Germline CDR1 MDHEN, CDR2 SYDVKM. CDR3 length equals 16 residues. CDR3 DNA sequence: TGTGCCAGCAGTTCCCCCCCGGGAAGTTCGACCGGGGGGCTGTTTTTT. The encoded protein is CASSSPPGSSTGGLFF.

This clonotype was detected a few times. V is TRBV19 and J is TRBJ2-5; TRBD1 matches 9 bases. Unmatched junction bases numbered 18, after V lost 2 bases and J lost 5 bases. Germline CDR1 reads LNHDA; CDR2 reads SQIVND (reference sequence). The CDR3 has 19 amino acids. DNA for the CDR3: TGTGCCAGTAGTATAACGCGACAGGGGGATTACCATCGTGCGGAGACCCAGTACTTC. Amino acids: CASSITRQGDYHRAETQYF.

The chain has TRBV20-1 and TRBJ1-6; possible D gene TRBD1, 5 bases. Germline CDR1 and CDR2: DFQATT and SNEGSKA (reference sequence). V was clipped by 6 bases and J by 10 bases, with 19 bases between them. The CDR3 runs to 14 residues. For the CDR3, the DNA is TGCAGTGCGAAAGGGGTTAGGGGACGGTCACCCCTCCACTTT. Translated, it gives CSAKGVRGRSPLHF.

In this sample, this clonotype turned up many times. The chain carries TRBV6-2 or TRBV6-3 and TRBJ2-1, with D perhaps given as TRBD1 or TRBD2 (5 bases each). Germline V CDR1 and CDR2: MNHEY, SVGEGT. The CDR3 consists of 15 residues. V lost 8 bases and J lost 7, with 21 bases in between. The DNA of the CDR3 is TGTGCCAGCCGGTCCTTTGCGACGGGGCAGAATGAGCAGTTCTTC. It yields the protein CASRSFATGQNEQFF.

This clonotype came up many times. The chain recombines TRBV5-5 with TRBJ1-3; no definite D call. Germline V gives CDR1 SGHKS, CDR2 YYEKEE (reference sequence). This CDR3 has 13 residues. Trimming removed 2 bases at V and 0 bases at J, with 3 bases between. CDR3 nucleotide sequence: TGTGCCAGCAGCTTCAACTCTGGAAACACCATATATTTT. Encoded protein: CASSFNSGNTIYF. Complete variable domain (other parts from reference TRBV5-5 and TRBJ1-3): DAGVTQSPTHLIKTRGQQVTLRCSPISGHKSVSWYQQVLGQGPQFIFQYYEKEERGRGNFPDRFSARQFPNYSSELNVNALLLGDSALYLCASSFNSGNTIYFGEGSWLTVV.

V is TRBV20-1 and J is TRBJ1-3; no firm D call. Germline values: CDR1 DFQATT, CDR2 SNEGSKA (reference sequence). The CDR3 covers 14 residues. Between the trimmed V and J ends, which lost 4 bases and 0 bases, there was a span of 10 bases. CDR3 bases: TGCAGTGCTACTTTCCGGGGCTCTGGAAACACCATATATTTT. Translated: CSATFRGSGNTIYF.

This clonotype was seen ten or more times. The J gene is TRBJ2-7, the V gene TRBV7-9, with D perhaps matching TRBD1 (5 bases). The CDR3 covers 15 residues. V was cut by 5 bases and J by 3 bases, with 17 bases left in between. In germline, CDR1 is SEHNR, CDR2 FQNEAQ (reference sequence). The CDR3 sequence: CASSHHSDKGYEQYF. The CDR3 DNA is TGTGCCAGCAGCCACCACTCGGACAAAGGCTACGAGCAGTACTTC.

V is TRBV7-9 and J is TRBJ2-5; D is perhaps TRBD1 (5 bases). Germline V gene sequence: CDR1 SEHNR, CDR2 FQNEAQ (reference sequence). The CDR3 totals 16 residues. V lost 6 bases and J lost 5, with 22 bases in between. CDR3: CASSFLLQGLEETQYF. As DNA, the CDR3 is TGTGCCAGCAGTTTCCTTCTTCAGGGTTTAGAGGAGACCCAGTACTTC.

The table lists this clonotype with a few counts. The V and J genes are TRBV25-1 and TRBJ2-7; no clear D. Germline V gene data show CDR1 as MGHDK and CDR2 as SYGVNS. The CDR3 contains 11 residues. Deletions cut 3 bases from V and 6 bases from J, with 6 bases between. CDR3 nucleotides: TGTGCCAGCAGTGATCTAGGCGAGCAGTACTTC. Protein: CASSDLGEQYF.

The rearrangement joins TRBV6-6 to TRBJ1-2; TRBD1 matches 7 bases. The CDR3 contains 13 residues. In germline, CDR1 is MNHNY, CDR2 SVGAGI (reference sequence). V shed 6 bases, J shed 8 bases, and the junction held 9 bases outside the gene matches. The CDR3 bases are TGTGCCAGCAGCCTGACAGGGTTGAGCGGCTACACCTTC. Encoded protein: CASSLTGLSGYTF.

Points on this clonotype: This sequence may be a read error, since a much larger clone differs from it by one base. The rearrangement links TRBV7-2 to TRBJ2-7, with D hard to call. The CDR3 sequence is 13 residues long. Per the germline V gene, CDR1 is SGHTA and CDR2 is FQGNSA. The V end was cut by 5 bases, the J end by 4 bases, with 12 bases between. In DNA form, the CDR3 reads TGTGCCAGCAGCACTCCACAAGGGTACGAGCAGTACTTC. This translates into CASSTPQGYEQYF.

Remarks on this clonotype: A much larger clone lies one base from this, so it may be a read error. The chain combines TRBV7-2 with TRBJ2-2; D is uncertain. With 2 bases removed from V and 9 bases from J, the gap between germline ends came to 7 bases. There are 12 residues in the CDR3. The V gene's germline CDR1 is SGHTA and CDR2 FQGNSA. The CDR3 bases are TGTGCCAGCAGCTTACGAACCAGGGAGCTGTTTTTT. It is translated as CASSLRTRELFF.

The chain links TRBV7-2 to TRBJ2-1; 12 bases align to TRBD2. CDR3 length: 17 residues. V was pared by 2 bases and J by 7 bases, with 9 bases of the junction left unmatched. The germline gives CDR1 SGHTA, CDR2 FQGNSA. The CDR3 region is CASSLSTRLAGGNEQFF. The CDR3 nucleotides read TGTGCCAGCAGCTTATCTACGCGGCTAGCGGGGGGGAATGAGCAGTTCTTC.

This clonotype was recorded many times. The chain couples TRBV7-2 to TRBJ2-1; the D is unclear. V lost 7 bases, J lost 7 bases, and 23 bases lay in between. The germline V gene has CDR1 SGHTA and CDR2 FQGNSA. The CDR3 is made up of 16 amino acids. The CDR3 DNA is TGTGCCAGCACCCCTGCTGTGACAAAGCTTCTAAATGAGCAGTTCTTC. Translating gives CASTPAVTKLLNEQFF.

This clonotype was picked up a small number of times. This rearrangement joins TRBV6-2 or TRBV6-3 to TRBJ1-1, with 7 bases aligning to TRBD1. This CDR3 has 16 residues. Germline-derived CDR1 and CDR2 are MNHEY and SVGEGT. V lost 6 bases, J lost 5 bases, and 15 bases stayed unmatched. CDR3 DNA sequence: TGTGCCAGCAGCCACGGACAGACAGGGTGGTGGACTGAAGCTTTCTTT. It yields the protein CASSHGQTGWWTEAFF.

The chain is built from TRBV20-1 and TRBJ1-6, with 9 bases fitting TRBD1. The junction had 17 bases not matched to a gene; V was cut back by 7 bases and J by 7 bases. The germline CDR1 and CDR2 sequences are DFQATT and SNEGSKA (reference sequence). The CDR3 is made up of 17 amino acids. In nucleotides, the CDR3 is TGCAGTGTAAACAGGGGGCGGATGGGATCGGGGAATTCACCCCTCCACTTT. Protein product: CSVNRGRMGSGNSPLHF.

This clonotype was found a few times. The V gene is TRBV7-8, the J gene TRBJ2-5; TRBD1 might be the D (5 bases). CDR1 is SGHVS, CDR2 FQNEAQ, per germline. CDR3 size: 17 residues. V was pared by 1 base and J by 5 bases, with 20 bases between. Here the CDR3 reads CASSLEGPQTLYETQYF. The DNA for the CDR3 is TGTGCCAGCAGCTTAGAGGGGCCCCAAACCCTTTACGAGACCCAGTACTTC.

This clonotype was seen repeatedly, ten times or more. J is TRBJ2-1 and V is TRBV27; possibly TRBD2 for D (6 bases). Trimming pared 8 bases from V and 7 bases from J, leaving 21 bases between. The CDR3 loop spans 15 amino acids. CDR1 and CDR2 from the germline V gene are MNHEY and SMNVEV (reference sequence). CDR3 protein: CASSRAGLLLNEQFF. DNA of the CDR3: TGTGCCAGCTCTCGGGCGGGACTCCTCCTTAATGAGCAGTTCTTC.

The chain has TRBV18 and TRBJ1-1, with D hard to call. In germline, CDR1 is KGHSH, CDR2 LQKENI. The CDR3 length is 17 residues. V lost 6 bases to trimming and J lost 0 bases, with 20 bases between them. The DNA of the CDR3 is TGTGCCAGCTCCACCAGAGGAGAGAGGCGGATGAACACTGAAGCTTTCTTT. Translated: CASSTRGERRMNTEAFF.

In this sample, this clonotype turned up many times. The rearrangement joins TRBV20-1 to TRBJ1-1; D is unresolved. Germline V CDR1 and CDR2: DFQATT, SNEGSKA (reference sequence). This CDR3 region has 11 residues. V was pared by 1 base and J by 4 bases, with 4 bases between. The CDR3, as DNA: TGCAGTGCTAGAGGATCCACTGAAGCTTTCTTT. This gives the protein CSARGSTEAFF.

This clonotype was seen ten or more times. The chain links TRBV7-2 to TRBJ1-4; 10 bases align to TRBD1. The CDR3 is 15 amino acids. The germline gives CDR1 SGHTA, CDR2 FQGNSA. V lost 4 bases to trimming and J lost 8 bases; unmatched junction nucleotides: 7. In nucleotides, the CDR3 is TGTGCCAGCAGCTCGCGACAGGGGGCGCGGGAAAAACTGTTTTTT. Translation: CASSSRQGAREKLFF.

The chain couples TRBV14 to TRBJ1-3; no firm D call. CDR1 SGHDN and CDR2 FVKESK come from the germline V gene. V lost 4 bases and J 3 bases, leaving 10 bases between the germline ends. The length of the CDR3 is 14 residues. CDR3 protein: CASSRQMGGNTIYF. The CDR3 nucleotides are TGTGCCAGCAGCCGTCAGATGGGTGGAAACACCATATATTTT. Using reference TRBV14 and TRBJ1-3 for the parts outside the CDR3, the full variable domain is EAGVTQFPSHSVIEKGQTVTLRCDPISGHDNLYWYRRVMGKEIKFLLHFVKESKQDESGMPNNRFLAERTGGTYSTLKVQPAELEDSGVYFCASSRQMGGNTIYFGEGSWLTVV.

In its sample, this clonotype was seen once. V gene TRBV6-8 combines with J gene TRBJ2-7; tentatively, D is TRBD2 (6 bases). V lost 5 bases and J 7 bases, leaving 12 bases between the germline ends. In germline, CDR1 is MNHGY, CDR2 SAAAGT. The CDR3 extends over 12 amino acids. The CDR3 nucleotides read TGTGCCAGCAGTGACGGGAGTAAGGAGCAGTACTTC. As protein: CASSDGSKEQYF.

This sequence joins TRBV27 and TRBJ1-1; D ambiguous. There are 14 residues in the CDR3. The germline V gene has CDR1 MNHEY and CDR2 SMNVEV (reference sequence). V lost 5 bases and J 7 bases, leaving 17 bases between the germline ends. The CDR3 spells CASSHQSTNDEAFF. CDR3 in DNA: TGTGCCAGCAGTCACCAATCTACAAATGATGAAGCTTTCTTT.

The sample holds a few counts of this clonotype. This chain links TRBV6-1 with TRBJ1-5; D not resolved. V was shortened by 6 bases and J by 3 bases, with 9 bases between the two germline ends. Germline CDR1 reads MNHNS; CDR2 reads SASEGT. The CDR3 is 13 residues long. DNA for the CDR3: TGTGCCAGCAGATTGGACGCCAATCAGCCCCAGCATTTT. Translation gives CASRLDANQPQHF.

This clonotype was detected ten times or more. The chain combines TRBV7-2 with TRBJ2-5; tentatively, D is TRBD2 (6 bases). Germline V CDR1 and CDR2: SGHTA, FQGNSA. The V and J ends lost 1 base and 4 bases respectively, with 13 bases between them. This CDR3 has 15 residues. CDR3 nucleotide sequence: TGTGCCAGCAGCTTAGGTAGCGGTTTACGAGAGACCCAGTACTTC. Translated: CASSLGSGLRETQYF.

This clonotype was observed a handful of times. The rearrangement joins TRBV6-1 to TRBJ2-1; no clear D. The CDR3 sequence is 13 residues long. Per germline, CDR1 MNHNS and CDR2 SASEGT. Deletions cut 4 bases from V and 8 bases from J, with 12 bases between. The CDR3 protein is CASSVQRRDEQFF. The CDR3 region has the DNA TGTGCCAGCAGTGTCCAAAGGCGAGATGAGCAGTTCTTC.